The subject of this entry is one TCR beta chain. The entry originates in a study of immune heterogeneity within non-small cell lung tumors. In the study overall: Of the tumors, a few were squamous cell, approximately 10 non-squamous, and 1 not otherwise specified.

For each sample, template was around 600 ng of bulk tumor genomic DNA. Several biopsies per primary tumor were taken during surgery, spaced as far apart as possible. The patients were newly diagnosed with non-small cell lung cancer, had not been treated, and had curative surgery. Multiplex PCR employing 32 V and 13 J primers generated amplicons of the TCR beta CDR3. TCRdb re-called the multiplex PCR reads through MiXCR, storing one row per CDR3 protein. Among approximately 2,000 distinct CDR3 sequences listed, about 35% were seen once. The CDR3 covers 13 residues. The V gene's germline CDR1 is DFQATT and CDR2 SNEGSKA (reference sequence). V lost 5 bases to trimming and J lost 10 bases; unmatched junction nucleotides: 7.

The receptor was derived from a man aged 65 to 85 with non-small cell lung cancer. The chain links TRBV20-1 to TRBJ1-4; 10 bases match TRBD1. Sequencing was performed on lung tumor tissue. Here the CDR3 reads CSAPRTGGGKLFF. The CDR3 nucleotides are TGCAGTGCTCCCCGGACAGGGGGAGGAAAACTGTTTTTT.